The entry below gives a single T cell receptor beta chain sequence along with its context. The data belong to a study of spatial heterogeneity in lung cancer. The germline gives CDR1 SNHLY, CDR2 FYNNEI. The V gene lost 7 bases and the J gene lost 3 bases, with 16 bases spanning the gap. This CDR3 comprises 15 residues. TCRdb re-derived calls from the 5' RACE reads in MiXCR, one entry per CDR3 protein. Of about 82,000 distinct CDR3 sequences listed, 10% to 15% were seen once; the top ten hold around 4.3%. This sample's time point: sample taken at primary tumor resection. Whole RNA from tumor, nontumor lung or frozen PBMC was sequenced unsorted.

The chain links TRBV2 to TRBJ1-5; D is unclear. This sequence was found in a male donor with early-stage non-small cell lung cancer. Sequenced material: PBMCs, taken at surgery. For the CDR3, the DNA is TGTGCCAGCACCCTGAGAGGGCAGTTCAATCAGCCCCAGCATTTT. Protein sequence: CASTLRGQFNQPQHF.